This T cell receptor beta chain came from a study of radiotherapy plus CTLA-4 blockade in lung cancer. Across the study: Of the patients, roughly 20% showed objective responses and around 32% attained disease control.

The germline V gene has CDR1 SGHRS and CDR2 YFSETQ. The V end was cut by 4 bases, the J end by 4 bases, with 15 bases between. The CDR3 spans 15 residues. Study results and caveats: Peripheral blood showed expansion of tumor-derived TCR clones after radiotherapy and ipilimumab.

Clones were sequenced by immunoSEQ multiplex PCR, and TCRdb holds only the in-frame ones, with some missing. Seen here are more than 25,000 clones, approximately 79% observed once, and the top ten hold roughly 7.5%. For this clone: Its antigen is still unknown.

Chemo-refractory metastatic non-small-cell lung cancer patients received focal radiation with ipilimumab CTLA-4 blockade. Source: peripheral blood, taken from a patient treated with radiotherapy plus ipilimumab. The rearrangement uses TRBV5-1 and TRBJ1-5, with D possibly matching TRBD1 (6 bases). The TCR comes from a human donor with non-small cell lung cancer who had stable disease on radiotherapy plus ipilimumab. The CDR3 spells CASSATGQLNQPQHF. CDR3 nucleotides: TGCGCCAGCAGCGCTACAGGGCAACTTAATCAGCCCCAGCATTTT.